This T cell receptor (beta chain) was sequenced for a study of response to subunit inactivated influenza vaccine. General observations from the study: It was suggested by the authors that few new T cells are recruited by each seasonal influenza vaccination.

Germline lookup yields CDR1 MNHEY and CDR2 SVGEGT. V lost 4 bases and J lost 9, with 10 bases in between. This CDR3 has 12 amino acids. From the RT-PCR reads, TCRdb called clonotypes with MiXCR, one entry per CDR3 protein. Of about 780,000 distinct CDR3 sequences in the sample, under 20% were seen once. As concerns this clonotype: The antigen is not known.

The V and J genes are TRBV6-2 or TRBV6-3 and TRBJ2-1; possible D gene TRBD2, 5 bases. The clonotype comes from a man aged 50 to 59 who received an inactivated influenza vaccine. The input for sequencing was PBMCs from blood, taken 4 to 6 days after vaccination. DNA for the CDR3: TGTGCCAGCAGTTCTGTTAGCGCTGAGCAGTTCTTC. It codes for CASSSVSAEQFF.